This entry features one T cell receptor beta chain sequence. Its matching antigen is unknown. Each CDR3 protein is one row after TCRdb ran MiXCR on the RT-PCR reads. The sample lists 610,000 or so distinct CDR3 sequences; approximately 15% were seen once. These data originate in a study of response to subunit inactivated influenza vaccine. Study-wide findings and caveats: That few new T cells are recruited by each seasonal influenza vaccination was the authors' suggestion.

This CDR3 is built from 17 residues. Germline V CDR1 and CDR2: MNHEY, SMNVEV (reference sequence). V was cut by 2 bases and J by 1 base, with 14 bases left in between. The J gene is TRBJ2-2, the V gene TRBV27; D gene unclear. Source: PBMCs from blood, taken 12 days after vaccination. The source is a man in his forties or fifties who received an inactivated influenza vaccine. This CDR3 reads CASSLNPWRMNTGELFF. CDR3 DNA: TGTGCCAGCAGTTTAAATCCTTGGCGGATGAACACCGGGGAGCTGTTTTTT.